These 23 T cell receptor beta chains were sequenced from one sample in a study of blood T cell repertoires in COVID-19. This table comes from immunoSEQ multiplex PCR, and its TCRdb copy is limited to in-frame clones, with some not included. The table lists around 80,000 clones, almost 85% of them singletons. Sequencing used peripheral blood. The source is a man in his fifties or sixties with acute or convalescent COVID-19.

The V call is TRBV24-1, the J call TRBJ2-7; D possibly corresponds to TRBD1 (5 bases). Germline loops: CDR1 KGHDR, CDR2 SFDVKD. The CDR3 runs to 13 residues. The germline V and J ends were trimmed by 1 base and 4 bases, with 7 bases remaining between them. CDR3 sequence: CATSDLGAYEQYF. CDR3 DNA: TGTGCCACCAGTGATTTAGGGGCTTACGAGCAGTACTTC.

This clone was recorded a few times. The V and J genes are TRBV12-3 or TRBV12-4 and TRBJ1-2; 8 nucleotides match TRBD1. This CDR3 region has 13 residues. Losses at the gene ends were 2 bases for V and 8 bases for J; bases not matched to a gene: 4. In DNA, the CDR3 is TGTGCCAGCAGTTTACAGGGGGCGCAAGGCTACACCTTC. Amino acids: CASSLQGAQGYTF.

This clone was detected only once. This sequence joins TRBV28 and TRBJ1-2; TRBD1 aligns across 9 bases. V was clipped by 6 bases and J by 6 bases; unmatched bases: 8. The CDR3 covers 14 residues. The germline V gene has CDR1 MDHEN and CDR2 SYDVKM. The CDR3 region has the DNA TGTGCCAGCAGCTCCGCGGGACAGGGAGATGGCTACACCTTC. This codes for CASSSAGQGDGYTF.

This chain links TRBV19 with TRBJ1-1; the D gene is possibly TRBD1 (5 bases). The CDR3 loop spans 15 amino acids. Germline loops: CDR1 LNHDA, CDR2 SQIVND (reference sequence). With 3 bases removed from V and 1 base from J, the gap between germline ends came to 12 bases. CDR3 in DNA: TGTGCCAGTAGTATTTGGGCAGGGTCGAACACTGAAGCTTTCTTT. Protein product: CASSIWAGSNTEAFF.

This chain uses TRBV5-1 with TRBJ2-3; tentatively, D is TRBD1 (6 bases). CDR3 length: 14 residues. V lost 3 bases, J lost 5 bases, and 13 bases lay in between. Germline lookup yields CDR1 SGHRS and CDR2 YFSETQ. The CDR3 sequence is CASSSGQTGDTQYF. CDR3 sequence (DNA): TGCGCCAGCAGCTCTGGACAGACGGGAGATACGCAGTATTTT.

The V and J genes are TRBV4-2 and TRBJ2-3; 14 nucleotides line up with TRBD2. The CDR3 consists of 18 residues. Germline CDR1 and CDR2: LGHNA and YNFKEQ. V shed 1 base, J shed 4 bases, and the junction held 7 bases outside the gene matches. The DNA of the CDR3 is TGTGCCAGCAGCCAAGGGTCGACTAGCGGGGGGGCCGCAGATACGCAGTATTTT. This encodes CASSQGSTSGGAADTQYF.

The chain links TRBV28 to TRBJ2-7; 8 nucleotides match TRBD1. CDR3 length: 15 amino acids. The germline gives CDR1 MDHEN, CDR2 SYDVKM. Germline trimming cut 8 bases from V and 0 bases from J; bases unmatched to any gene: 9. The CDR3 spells CASLGDRLISYEQYF. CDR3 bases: TGTGCCAGCCTAGGGGACAGGCTCATCTCCTACGAGCAGTACTTC.

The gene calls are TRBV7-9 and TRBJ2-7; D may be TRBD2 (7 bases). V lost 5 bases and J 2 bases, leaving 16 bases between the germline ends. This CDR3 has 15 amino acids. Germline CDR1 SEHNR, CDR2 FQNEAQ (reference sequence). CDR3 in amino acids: CASSDTGGHPYEQYF. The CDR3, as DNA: TGTGCCAGCAGCGATACGGGGGGACACCCCTACGAGCAGTACTTC.

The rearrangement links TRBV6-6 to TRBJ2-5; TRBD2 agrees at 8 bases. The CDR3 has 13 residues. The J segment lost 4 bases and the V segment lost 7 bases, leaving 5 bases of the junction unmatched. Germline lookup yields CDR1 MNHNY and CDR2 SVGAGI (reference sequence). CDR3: CASTREGRETQYF. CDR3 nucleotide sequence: TGTGCCAGCACCCGGGAGGGCAGAGAGACCCAGTACTTC.

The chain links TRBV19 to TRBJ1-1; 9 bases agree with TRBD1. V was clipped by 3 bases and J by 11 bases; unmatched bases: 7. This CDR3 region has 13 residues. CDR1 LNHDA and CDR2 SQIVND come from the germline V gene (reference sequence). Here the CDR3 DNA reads TGTGCCAGTAGTATCCGGACAGGGGAGGAGGCTTTCTTT. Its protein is CASSIRTGEEAFF.

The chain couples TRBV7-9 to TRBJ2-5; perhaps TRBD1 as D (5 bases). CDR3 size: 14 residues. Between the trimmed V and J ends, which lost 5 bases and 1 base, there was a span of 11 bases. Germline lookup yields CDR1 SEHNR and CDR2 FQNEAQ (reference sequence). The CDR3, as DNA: TGTGCCAGCAGCGCCAGTGGGGCCCAAGAGACCCAGTACTTC. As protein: CASSASGAQETQYF.

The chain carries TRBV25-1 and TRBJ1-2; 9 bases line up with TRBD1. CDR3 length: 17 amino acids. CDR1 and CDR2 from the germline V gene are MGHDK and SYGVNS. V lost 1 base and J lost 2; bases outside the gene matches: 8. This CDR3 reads CASSEFEGQGRNYGYTF. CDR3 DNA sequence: TGTGCCAGCAGTGAATTTGAAGGACAGGGGCGAAACTATGGCTACACCTTC.

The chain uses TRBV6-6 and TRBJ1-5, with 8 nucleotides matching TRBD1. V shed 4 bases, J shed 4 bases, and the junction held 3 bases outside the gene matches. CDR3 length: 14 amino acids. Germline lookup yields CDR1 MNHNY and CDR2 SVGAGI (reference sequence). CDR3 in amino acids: CASSLGQGNQPQHF. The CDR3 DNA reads TGTGCCAGCAGTTTAGGACAGGGAAATCAGCCCCAGCATTTT.

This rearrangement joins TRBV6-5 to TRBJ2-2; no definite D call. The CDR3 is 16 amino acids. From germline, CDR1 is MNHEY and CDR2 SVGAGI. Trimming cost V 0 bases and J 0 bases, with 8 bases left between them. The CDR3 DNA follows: TGTGCCAGCAGTTACTCCACGGAGTCGAACACCGGGGAGCTGTTTTTT. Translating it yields CASSYSTESNTGELFF.

DNA for the CDR3: TGTGCCAGCAGGGGGGGTCAGCCCCAGCATTTT. Translation: CASRGGQPQHF. The chain combines TRBV21-1 with TRBJ1-5. TRBV21-1 is a pseudogene locus. The CDR3 is made up of 11 amino acids.

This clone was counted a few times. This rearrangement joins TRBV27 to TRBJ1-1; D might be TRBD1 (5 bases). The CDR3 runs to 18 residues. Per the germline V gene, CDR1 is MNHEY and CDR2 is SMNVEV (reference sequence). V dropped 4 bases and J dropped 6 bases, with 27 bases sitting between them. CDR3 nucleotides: TGTGCCAGCAGTTCCTCCCCCGGCAGGAGGGGATGGGTGCCTGAAGCTTTCTTT. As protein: CASSSSPGRRGWVPEAFF.

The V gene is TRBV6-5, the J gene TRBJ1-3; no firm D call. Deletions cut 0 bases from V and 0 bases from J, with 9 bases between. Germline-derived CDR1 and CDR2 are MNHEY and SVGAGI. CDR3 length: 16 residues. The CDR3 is CASSYSFTASGNTIYF. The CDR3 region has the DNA TGTGCCAGCAGTTACTCCTTTACAGCCTCTGGAAACACCATATATTTT.

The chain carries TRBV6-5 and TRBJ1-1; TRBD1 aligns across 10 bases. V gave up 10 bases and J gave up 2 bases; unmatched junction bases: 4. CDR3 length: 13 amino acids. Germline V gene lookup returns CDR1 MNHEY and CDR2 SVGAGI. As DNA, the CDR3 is TGTGCCACGAAGACAGGGGGCAACACTGAAGCTTTCTTT. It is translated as CATKTGGNTEAFF.

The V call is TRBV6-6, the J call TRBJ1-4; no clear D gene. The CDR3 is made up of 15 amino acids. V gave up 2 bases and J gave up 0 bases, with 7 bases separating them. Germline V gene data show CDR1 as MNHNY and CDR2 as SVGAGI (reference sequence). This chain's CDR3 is CASSYGQATNEKLFF. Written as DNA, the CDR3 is TGTGCCAGCAGTTACGGCCAGGCAACTAATGAAAAACTGTTTTTT.

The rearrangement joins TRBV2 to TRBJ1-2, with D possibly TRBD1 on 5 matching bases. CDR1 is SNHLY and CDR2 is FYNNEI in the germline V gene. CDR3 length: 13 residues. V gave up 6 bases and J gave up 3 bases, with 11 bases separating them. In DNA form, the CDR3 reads TGTGCCAGCAGCTCAACAGGAGACTATGGCTACACCTTC. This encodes CASSSTGDYGYTF.

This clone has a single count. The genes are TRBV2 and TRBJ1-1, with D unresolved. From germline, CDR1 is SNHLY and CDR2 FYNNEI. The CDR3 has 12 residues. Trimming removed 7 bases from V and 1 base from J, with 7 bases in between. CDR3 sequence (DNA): TGTGCCAGCATACTTCAGAACACTGAAGCTTTCTTT. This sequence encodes CASILQNTEAFF. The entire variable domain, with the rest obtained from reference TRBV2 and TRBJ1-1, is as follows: EPEVTQTPSHQVTQMGQEVILRCVPISNHLYFYWYRQILGQKVEFLVSFYNNEISEKSEIFDDQFSVERPDGSNFTLKIRSTKLEDSAMYFCASILQNTEAFFGQGTRLTVV.

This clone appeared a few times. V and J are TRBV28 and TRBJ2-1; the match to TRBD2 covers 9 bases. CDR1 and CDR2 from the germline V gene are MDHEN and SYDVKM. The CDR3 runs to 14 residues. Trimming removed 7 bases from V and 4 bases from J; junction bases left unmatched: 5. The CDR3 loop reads CASNIAGEYNEQFF. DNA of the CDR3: TGTGCCAGCAATATAGCGGGAGAATACAATGAGCAGTTCTTC.

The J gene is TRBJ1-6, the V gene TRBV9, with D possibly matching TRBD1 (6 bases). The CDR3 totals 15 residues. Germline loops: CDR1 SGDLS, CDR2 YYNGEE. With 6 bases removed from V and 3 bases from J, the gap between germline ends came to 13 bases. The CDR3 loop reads CASNLQGNYNSPLHF. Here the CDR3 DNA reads TGTGCCAGCAACTTACAGGGAAACTATAATTCACCCCTCCACTTT.